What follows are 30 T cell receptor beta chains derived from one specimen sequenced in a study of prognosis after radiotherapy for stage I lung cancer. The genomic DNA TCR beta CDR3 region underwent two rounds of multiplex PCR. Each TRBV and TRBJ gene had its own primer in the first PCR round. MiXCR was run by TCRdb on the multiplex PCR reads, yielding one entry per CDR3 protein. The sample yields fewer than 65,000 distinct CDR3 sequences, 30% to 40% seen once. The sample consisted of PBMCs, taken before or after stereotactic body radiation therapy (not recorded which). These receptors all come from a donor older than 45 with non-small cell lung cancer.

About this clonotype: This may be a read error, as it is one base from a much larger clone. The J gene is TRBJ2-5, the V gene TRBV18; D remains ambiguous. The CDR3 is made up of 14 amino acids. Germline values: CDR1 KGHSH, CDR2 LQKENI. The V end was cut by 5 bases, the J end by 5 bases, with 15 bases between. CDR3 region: CASSSLSARETQYF. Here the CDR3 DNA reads TGTGCCAGCTCATCATTGTCGGCCCGGGAGACCCAGTACTTC.

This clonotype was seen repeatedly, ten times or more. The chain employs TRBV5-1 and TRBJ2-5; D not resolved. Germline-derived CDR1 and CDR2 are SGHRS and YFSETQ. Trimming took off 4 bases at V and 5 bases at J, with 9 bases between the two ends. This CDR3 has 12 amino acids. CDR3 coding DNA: TGCGCCAGCAGCACCACCCAGGAGACCCAGTACTTC. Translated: CASSTTQETQYF.

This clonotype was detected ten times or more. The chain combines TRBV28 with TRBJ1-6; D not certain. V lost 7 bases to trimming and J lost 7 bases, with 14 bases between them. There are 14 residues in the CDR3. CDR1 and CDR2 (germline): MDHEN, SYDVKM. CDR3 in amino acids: CASTPFGPNSPLHF. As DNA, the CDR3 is TGTGCCAGCACCCCGTTCGGCCCCAATTCACCCCTCCACTTT.

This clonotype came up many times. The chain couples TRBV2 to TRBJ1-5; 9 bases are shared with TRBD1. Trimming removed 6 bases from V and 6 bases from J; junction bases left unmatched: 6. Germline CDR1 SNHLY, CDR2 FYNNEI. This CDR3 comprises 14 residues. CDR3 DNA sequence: TGTGCCAGCAGGGCCGGGACAGGGCGTCAGCCCCAGCATTTT. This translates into CASRAGTGRQPQHF.

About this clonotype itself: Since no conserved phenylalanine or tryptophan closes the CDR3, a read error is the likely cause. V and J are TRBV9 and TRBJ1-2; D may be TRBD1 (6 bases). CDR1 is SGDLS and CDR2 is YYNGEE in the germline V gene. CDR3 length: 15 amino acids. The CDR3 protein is CASSATGTLNYGYTI. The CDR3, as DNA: TGTGCCAGCAGTGCTACCGGGACACTTAACTACGGCTACACCATC.

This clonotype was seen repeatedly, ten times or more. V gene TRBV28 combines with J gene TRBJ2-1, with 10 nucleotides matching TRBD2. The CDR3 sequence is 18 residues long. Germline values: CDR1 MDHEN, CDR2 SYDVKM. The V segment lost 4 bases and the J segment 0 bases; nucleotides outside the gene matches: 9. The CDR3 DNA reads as TGTGCCAGCAGTTCCACCAGCGGGAGGGAGATCTCCTACAATGAGCAGTTCTTC. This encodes CASSSTSGREISYNEQFF.

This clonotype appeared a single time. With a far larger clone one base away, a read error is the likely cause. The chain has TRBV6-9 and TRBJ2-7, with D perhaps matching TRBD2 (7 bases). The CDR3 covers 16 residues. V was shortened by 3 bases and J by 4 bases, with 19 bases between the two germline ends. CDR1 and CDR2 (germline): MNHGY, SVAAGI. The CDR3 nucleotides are TGTGCCAGCAGTTACGGGGGGCTGGCGCGGAGTTACGAGCAGTACTTC. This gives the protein CASSYGGLARSYEQYF.

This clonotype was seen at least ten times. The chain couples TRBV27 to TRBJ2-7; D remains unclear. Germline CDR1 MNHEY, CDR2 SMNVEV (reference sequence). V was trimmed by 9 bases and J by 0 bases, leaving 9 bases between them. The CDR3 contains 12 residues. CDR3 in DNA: TGTGCCAGTCCCCCCAGCTCCTACGAGCAGTACTTC. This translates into CASPPSSYEQYF.

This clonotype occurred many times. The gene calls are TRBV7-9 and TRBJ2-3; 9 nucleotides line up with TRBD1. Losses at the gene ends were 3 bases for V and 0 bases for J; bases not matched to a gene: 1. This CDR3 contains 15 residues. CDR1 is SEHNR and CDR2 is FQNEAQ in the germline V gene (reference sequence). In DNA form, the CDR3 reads TGTGCCAGCAGCTTCGGGACAGGGAGCACAGATACGCAGTATTTT. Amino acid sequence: CASSFGTGSTDTQYF.

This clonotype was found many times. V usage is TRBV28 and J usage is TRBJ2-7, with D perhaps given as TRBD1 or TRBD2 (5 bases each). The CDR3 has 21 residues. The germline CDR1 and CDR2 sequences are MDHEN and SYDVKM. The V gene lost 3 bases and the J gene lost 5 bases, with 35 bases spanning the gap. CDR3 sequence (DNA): TGTGCCAGCAGTTTCAGGGCTAGCTTCCTCCCTGGACGACCCAAAATCCACGAGCAGTACTTC. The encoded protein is CASSFRASFLPGRPKIHEQYF.

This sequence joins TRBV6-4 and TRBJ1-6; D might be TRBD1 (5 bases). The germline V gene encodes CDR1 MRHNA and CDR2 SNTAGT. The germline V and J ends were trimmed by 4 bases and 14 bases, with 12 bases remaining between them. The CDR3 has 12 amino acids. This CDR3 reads CASSGDGATLHF. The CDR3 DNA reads TGTGCCAGCAGTGGCGACGGGGCAACCCTCCACTTT.

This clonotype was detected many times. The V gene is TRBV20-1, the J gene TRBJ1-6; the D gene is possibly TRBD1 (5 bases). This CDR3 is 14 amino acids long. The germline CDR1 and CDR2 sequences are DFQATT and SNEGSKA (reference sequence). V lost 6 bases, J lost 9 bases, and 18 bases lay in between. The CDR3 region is CSATTRGWGSPLHF. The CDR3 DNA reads TGCAGTGCCACGACGCGGGGCTGGGGTTCACCCCTCCACTTT.

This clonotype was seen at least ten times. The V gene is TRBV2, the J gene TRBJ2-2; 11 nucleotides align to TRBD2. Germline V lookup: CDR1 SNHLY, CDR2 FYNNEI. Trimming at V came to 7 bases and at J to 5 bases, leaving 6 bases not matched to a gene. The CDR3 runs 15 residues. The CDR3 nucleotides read TGTGCCAGCAAACAAACTAGCGGGAGTACCGGGGAGCTGTTTTTT. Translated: CASKQTSGSTGELFF.

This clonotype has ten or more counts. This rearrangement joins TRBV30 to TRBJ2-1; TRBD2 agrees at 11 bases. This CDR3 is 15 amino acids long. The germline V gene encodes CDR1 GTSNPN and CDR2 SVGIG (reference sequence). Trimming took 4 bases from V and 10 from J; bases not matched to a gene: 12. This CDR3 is CAWIDEASGRPEQFF. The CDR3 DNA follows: TGTGCCTGGATCGACGAAGCTAGCGGGAGGCCGGAGCAGTTCTTC. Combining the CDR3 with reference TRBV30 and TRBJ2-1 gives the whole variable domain SQTIHQWPATLVQPVGSPLSLECTVEGTSNPNLYWYRQAAGRGLQLLFYSVGIGQISSEVPQNLSASRPQDRQFILSSKKLLLSDSGFYLCAWIDEASGRPEQFFGPGTRLTVL.

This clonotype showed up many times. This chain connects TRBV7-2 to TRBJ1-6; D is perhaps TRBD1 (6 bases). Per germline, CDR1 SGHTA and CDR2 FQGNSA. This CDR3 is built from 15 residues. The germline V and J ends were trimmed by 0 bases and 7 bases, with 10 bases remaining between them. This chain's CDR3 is CASSLAYRANSPLHF. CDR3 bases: TGTGCCAGCAGCTTAGCGTACAGGGCCAATTCACCCCTCCACTTT.

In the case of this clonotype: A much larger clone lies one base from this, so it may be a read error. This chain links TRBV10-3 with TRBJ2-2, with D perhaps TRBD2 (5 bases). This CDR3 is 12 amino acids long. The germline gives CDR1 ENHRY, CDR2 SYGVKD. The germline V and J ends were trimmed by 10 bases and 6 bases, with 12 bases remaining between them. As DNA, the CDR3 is TGTGCCACCCTCGGAGGAGCCGGGGAGCTGTTTTTT. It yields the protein CATLGGAGELFF.

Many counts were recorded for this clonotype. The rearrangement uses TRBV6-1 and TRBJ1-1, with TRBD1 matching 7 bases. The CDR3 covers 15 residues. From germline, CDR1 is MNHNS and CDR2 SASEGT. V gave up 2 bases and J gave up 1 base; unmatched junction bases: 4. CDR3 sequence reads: CASSETHRGNTEAFF. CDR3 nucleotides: TGTGCCAGCAGTGAAACGCACAGGGGGAACACTGAAGCTTTCTTT.

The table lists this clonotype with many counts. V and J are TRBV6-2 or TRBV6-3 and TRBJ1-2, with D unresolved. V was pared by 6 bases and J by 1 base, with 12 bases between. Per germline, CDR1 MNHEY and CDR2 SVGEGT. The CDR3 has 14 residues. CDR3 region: CASRSSGDNYGYTF. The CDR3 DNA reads TGTGCCAGCAGGAGCTCGGGAGATAACTATGGCTACACCTTC.

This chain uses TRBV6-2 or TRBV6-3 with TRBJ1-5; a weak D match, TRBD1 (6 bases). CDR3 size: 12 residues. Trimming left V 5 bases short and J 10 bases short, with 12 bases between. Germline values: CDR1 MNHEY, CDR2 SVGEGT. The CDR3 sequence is CASSQGWHPQHF. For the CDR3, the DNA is TGTGCCAGCAGTCAGGGGTGGCATCCCCAGCATTTT.

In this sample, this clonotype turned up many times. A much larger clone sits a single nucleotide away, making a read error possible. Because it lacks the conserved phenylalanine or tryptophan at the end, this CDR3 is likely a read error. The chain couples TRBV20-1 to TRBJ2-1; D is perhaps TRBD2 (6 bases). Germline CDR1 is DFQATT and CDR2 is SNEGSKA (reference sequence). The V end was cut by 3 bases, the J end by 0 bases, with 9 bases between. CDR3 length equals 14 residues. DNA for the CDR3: TGCAGTGCTAGCGGGGGAAGCTCCTACAATGAGCAGTTCTCC. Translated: CSASGGSSYNEQFS.

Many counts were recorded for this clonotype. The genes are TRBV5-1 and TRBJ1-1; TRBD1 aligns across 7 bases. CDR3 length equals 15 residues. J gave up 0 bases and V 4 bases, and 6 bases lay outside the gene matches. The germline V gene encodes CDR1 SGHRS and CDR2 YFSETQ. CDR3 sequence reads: CASSEPGQMNTEAFF. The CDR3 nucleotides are TGCGCCAGCAGCGAACCGGGACAGATGAACACTGAAGCTTTCTTT.

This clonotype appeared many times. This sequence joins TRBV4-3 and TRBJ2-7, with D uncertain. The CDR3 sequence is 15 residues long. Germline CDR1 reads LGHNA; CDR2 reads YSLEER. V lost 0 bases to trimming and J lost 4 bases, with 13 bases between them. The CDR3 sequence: CASSQDYIVGYEQYF. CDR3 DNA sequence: TGCGCCAGCAGCCAAGACTACATAGTGGGGTACGAGCAGTACTTC.

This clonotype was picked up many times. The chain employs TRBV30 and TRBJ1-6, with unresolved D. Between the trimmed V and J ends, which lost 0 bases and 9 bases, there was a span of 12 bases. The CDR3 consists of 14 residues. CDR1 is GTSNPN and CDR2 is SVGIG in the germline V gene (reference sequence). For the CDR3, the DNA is TGTGCCTGGAGTGTACGACAAAGAGGTTCACCCCTCCACTTT. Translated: CAWSVRQRGSPLHF.

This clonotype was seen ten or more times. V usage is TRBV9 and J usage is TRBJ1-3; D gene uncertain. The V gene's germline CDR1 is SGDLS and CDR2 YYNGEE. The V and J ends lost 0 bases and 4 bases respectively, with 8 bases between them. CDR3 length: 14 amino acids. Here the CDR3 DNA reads TGTGCCAGCAGCGTAGCCCCAACCGGAAACACCATATATTTT. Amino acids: CASSVAPTGNTIYF.

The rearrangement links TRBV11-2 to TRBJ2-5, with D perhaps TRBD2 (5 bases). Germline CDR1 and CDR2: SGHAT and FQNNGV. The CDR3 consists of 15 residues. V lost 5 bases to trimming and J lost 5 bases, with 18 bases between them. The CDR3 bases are TGTGCCAGCAGCCTGGACTCCCCAGTGCGGGAGACCCAGTACTTC. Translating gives CASSLDSPVRETQYF.

CDR3 in DNA: TGCAGTGCTAGAGTAAGAGGTTTTAGCGTGCCCTACAATGAGCAGTTCTTC. Amino acid sequence: CSARVRGFSVPYNEQFF. This rearrangement joins TRBV20-1 to TRBJ2-1; perhaps TRBD2 as D (5 bases). Germline values: CDR1 DFQATT, CDR2 SNEGSKA (reference sequence). CDR3 length equals 17 residues. Trimming removed 1 base from V and 2 bases from J, with 18 bases in between.

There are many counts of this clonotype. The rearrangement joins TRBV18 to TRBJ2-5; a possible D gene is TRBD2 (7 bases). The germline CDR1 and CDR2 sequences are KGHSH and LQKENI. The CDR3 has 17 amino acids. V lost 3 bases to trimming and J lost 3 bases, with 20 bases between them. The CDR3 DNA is TGTGCCAGCTCACCCCCGGGGGGACATACTACAGAAGAGACCCAGTACTTC. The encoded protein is CASSPPGGHTTEETQYF.

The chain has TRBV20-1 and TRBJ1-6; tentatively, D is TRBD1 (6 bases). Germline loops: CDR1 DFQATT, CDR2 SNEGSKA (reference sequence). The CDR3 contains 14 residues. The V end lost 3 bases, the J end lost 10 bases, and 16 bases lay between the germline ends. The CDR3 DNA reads TGCAGTGCTAGGAAGACAGGAATCCAATCACCCCTCCACTTT. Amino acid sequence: CSARKTGIQSPLHF.

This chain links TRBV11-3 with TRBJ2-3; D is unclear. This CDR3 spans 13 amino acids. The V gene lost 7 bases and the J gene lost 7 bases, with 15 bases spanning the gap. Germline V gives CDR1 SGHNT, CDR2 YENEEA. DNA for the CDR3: TGTGCCAGCATCCCCACCATGAAATATACGCAGTATTTT. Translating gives CASIPTMKYTQYF. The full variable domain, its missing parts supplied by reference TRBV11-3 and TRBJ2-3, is EAGVVQSPRYKIIEKKQPVAFWCNPISGHNTLYWYLQNLGQGPELLIRYENEEAVDDSQLPKDRFSAERLKGVDSTLKIQPAELGDSAVYLCASIPTMKYTQYFGPGTRLTVL.

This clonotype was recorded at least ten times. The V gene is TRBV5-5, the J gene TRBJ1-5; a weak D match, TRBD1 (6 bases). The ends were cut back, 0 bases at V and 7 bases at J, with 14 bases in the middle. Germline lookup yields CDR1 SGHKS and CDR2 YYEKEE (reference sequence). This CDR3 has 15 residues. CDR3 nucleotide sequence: TGTGCCAGCAGCTTGGAGGGGGGGCGCGGGCAGCCCCAGCATTTT. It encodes CASSLEGGRGQPQHF.